The 28 T cell receptor beta chains reported below all come from one sample, sequenced in a study of shared clonotypes between healthy human individuals. Profiled with immunoSEQ multiplex PCR; TCRdb holds only in-frame clones, not every one. The sample includes some 1 million clones, more than 65% of them seen just once. The specimen was memory CD4+ T cells sorted from blood. Subset denoted: CD45RA-negative fraction. Receptors were obtained from a man aged 18 to 30 in good health.

V usage is TRBV28 and J usage is TRBJ2-1; TRBD2 aligns across 12 bases. This CDR3 has 15 amino acids. Germline trimming cut 6 bases from V and 4 bases from J; bases unmatched to any gene: 4. CDR1 and CDR2 (germline): MDHEN, SYDVKM. CDR3 nucleotides: TGTGCCAGCAGAGAGACTAGCGGGGGTTACAATGAGCAGTTCTTC. Residues: CASRETSGGYNEQFF.

Ten or more counts support this clone. The rearrangement links TRBV10-3 to TRBJ1-3; D is unresolved. Per the germline V gene, CDR1 is ENHRY and CDR2 is SYGVKD. The CDR3 extends over 11 amino acids. V lost 6 bases and J 8 bases, leaving 8 bases between the germline ends. CDR3 DNA: TGTGCCATCAGGCAGGAGGACACCATATATTTT. This sequence encodes CAIRQEDTIYF.

The J gene is TRBJ1-1, the V gene TRBV10-3; TRBD1 matches 8 bases. Unmatched junction bases numbered 5, after V lost 6 bases and J lost 2 bases. CDR1 is ENHRY and CDR2 is SYGVKD in the germline V gene. The CDR3 totals 14 residues. The CDR3, as DNA: TGTGCCATCAGCTTGACAGGGGATAACACTGAAGCTTTCTTT. Amino acids: CAISLTGDNTEAFF.

This chain uses TRBV5-4 with TRBJ1-2, with D unclear. The CDR3 has 16 residues. Germline CDR1 is SGHNT and CDR2 is YYREEE (reference sequence). Trimming removed 1 base at V and 6 bases at J, with 19 bases between. The CDR3 loop reads CASSLIRTVNFDGYTF. CDR3 DNA: TGTGCCAGCAGCTTGATTAGGACGGTCAATTTCGATGGCTACACCTTC.

This CDR3 is CASSLSQGAYRVQYF. DNA for the CDR3: TGTGCCAGCAGCTTATCGCAGGGGGCTTACCGGGTGCAGTACTTC. The chain recombines TRBV7-9 with TRBJ2-7, with TRBD1 matching 8 bases. CDR3 length: 15 residues. The germline gives CDR1 SEHNR, CDR2 FQNEAQ (reference sequence). V was pared by 2 bases and J by 9 bases, with 12 bases of the junction left unmatched. Looking up the rest from reference TRBV7-9 and TRBJ2-7 gives the full variable domain: DTGVSQNPRHKITKRGQNVTFRCDPISEHNRLYWYRQTLGQGPEFLTYFQNEAQLEKSRLLSDRFSAERPKGSFSTLEIQRTEQGDSAMYLCASSLSQGAYRVQYFGPGTRLTVT.

The genes are TRBV6-5 and TRBJ2-4; D ambiguous. Germline assignment: CDR1 MNHEY and CDR2 SVGAGI. V was shortened by 2 bases and J by 8 bases, with 7 bases between the two germline ends. The CDR3 covers 12 residues. Here the CDR3 reads CASSYDNHIQYF. CDR3 coding DNA: TGTGCCAGCAGTTACGACAACCACATTCAGTACTTC.

The V call is TRBV20-1, the J call TRBJ2-5; D uncertain. Germline-derived CDR1 and CDR2 are DFQATT and SNEGSKA (reference sequence). With 5 bases removed from V and 4 bases from J, the gap between germline ends came to 5 bases. The CDR3 consists of 10 residues. The chain's CDR3 is CSAPIETQYF. The CDR3 DNA reads TGCAGTGCTCCTATAGAGACCCAGTACTTC.

The CDR3 DNA reads as TGCAGCGTCACTAGCGGGGGGCAAGTCTTCCAAAGGGAGACCCAGTACTTC. Protein product: CSVTSGGQVFQRETQYF. The chain employs TRBV29-1 and TRBJ2-5; 12 bases map to TRBD2. The CDR3 sequence is 17 residues long. The V and J ends lost 6 bases and 5 bases, in that order; junction bases with no gene match: 16. Germline V gene sequence: CDR1 SQVTM, CDR2 ANQGSEA.

The chain joins TRBV10-2 to TRBJ2-2, with TRBD1 identical over 9 bases. The junction had 1 base not matched to a gene; V was cut back by 4 bases and J by 1 base. Germline values: CDR1 WSHSY, CDR2 SAAADI. This CDR3 comprises 15 residues. For the CDR3, the DNA is TGCGCCAGCAGTGCGGGACAGGGGAACACCGGGGAGCTGTTTTTT. As protein: CASSAGQGNTGELFF.

The V and J genes are TRBV7-2 and TRBJ1-1; perhaps TRBD1 as D (5 bases). The CDR3 is 13 amino acids. V was clipped by 5 bases and J by 1 base, with 8 bases between them. Germline V gives CDR1 SGHTA, CDR2 FQGNSA. The CDR3 sequence: CASSQQENTEAFF. CDR3 DNA: TGTGCCAGCAGCCAACAGGAGAACACTGAAGCTTTCTTT.

To note about this clone: Other DNA sequences within the sample encode an identical CDR3. The chain combines TRBV30 with TRBJ2-7; D ambiguous. V was trimmed by 3 bases and J by 3 bases, leaving 6 bases between them. The V gene's germline CDR1 is GTSNPN and CDR2 SVGIG (reference sequence). This CDR3 region has 11 residues. This CDR3 is CAWSNRYEQYF. The CDR3 nucleotides read TGTGCCTGGAGCAATCGCTACGAGCAGTACTTC. Full variable domain (remainder filled in from reference TRBV30 and TRBJ2-7): SQTIHQWPATLVQPVGSPLSLECTVEGTSNPNLYWYRQAAGRGLQLLFYSVGIGQISSEVPQNLSASRPQDRQFILSSKKLLLSDSGFYLCAWSNRYEQYFGPGTRLTVT.

This clone has only a few counts. The rearrangement joins TRBV6-5 to TRBJ1-1, with 7 bases identical to TRBD1. J gave up 2 bases and V 9 bases, and 6 bases lay outside the gene matches. CDR1 is MNHEY and CDR2 is SVGAGI in the germline V gene. The CDR3 is 13 amino acids. Here the CDR3 DNA reads TGTGCCAGTTGGACAGGCCCTAACACTGAAGCTTTCTTT. This sequence encodes CASWTGPNTEAFF.

This chain uses TRBV5-4 with TRBJ1-1; possible D gene TRBD1, 5 bases. The CDR3 runs to 14 residues. CDR1 is SGHNT, CDR2 YYREEE, per germline (reference sequence). Trimming took 0 bases from V and 1 from J, leaving 7 bases between them. The CDR3 DNA sequence: TGTGCCAGCAGCTTGGGACAGACGAACACTGAAGCTTTCTTT. It encodes CASSLGQTNTEAFF.

This clone was seen a few times. The V gene is TRBV7-8, the J gene TRBJ1-1; no firm D call. Germline V gene data show CDR1 as SGHVS and CDR2 as FQNEAQ. Trimming removed 5 bases at V and 1 base at J, with 8 bases between. The CDR3 sequence is 13 residues long. The CDR3 region has the DNA TGTGCCAGCAGCACCAGACAGAACACTGAAGCTTTCTTT. Translating it yields CASSTRQNTEAFF.

The chain joins TRBV5-1 to TRBJ2-1, with 12 bases that match TRBD2. The CDR3 covers 18 residues. CDR1 is SGHRS and CDR2 is YFSETQ in the germline V gene. V shed 0 bases and J 2 bases; nucleotides not matched to a gene: 6. In DNA, the CDR3 is TGCGCCAGCAGCTTGGCTTTAGCTAGCGGGGGGGCCTACAATGAGCAGTTCTTC. It encodes CASSLALASGGAYNEQFF.

This clone was seen once. V is TRBV7-6 and J is TRBJ2-2, with TRBD1 matching 9 bases. V dropped 10 bases and J dropped 4; count of bases not matched to a gene: 13. This CDR3 has 16 amino acids. Germline V gene sequence: CDR1 SGHVS, CDR2 FNYEAQ. The CDR3, as DNA: TGTGCCATTACTCGGGGACAGGGAAGTATCACCGGGGAGCTGTTTTTT. Translation: CAITRGQGSITGELFF.

This clone came up once. The chain employs TRBV6-6 and TRBJ2-2, with D unresolved. CDR1 is MNHNY and CDR2 is SVGAGI in the germline V gene (reference sequence). The V end lost 3 bases, the J end lost 1 base, and 9 bases lay between the germline ends. This CDR3 is built from 15 residues. The chain's CDR3 is CASSYEGMNTGELFF. DNA of the CDR3: TGTGCCAGCAGTTATGAAGGGATGAACACCGGGGAGCTGTTTTTT.

The chain links TRBV4-2 to TRBJ1-4; the match to TRBD1 covers 7 bases. V lost 4 bases, J lost 5 bases, and 13 bases stayed unmatched. The CDR3 consists of 17 residues. CDR1 and CDR2 (germline): LGHNA, YNFKEQ. In DNA form, the CDR3 reads TGTGCCAGCAGCCGAGGTGGCGGACAGGTCGGGAATGAAAAACTGTTTTTT. Translated, it gives CASSRGGGQVGNEKLFF.

For this clone: Additional DNA sequences in this sample encode the identical CDR3. The CDR3 DNA reads TGCGCCAGCAGCCAAGACCCAGGAGAGACCCAGTACTTC. Its protein is CASSQDPGETQYF. This sequence joins TRBV4-3 and TRBJ2-5; D uncertain. With 0 bases removed from V and 4 bases from J, the gap between germline ends came to 6 bases. The CDR3 length is 13 residues. Germline loops: CDR1 LGHNA, CDR2 YSLEER.

The chain couples TRBV7-2 to TRBJ1-1; D unresolved. The CDR3 runs 15 residues. The V and J ends lost 3 bases and 5 bases respectively, with 16 bases between them. Germline V CDR1 and CDR2: SGHTA, FQGNSA. This CDR3 is CASSFRAAIRTEAFF. In DNA form, the CDR3 reads TGTGCCAGCAGCTTTAGGGCGGCGATACGGACTGAAGCTTTCTTT.

This rearrangement joins TRBV28 to TRBJ1-6; D unresolved. The CDR3 is 14 residues long. CDR1 is MDHEN and CDR2 is SYDVKM in the germline V gene. Trimming removed 8 bases from V and 10 bases from J, with 18 bases in between. CDR3 sequence (DNA): TGTGCCAGCGGACTCGACGCGGCGTCCTCACCCCTCCACTTT. It yields the protein CASGLDAASSPLHF.

V usage is TRBV7-3 and J usage is TRBJ2-1; D possibly corresponds to TRBD2 (6 bases). CDR3 length equals 13 residues. V was trimmed by 6 bases and J by 10 bases, leaving 16 bases between them. Germline-derived CDR1 and CDR2 are SGHTA and FQGTGA. The CDR3 coding sequence is TGTGCCAGCAGTCGGGGGTTAAGCTCAGAGCAGTTCTTC. Translating it yields CASSRGLSSEQFF.

This clone was detected once. At the DNA level, this CDR3 is encoded by other sequences in the same sample as well. The chain employs TRBV7-9 and TRBJ1-5; D perhaps matches TRBD1 (5 bases). The CDR3 length is 16 residues. The V gene's germline CDR1 is SEHNR and CDR2 FQNEAQ (reference sequence). The V end was cut by 0 bases, the J end by 5 bases, with 14 bases between. CDR3 amino acids: CASSLAGPLGDQPQHF. The CDR3 nucleotides read TGTGCCAGCAGCTTAGCGGGGCCTTTGGGGGATCAGCCCCAGCATTTT.

This clone was recorded a few times. V usage is TRBV6-1 and J usage is TRBJ1-1, with a weak D call TRBD1 (6 bases). The V and J ends lost 10 bases and 3 bases respectively, with 21 bases between them. Germline CDR1 reads MNHNS; CDR2 reads SASEGT. The CDR3 contains 15 residues. CDR3 residues: CATLPPPDRYTEAFF. CDR3 sequence (DNA): TGTGCCACCTTACCCCCCCCGGACAGATACACTGAAGCTTTCTTT.

The V and J genes are TRBV2 and TRBJ2-1, with no clear D. Per germline, CDR1 SNHLY and CDR2 FYNNEI. V gave up 7 bases and J gave up 12 bases, with 16 bases separating them. This CDR3 spans 12 amino acids. CDR3: CASTALGNGQFF. The CDR3 DNA sequence: TGTGCCAGCACCGCTCTTGGGAACGGGCAGTTCTTC.

V is TRBV29-1 and J is TRBJ2-3, with D maybe TRBD1 (5 bases). CDR1 and CDR2 (germline): SQVTM, ANQGSEA. The length of the CDR3 is 14 residues. V lost 4 bases, J lost 0 bases, and 11 bases lay in between. The CDR3 region has the DNA TGCAGCGTTGGACAGTCCCTTAGCACAGATACGCAGTATTTT. As protein: CSVGQSLSTDTQYF.

The chain links TRBV18 to TRBJ2-1; 13 bases are shared with TRBD2. The length of the CDR3 is 17 residues. Germline assignment: CDR1 KGHSH and CDR2 LQKENI. The J segment lost 6 bases and the V segment lost 3 bases, leaving 8 bases of the junction unmatched. The CDR3 sequence: CASSPSTSGGFLNEQFF. Written as DNA, the CDR3 is TGTGCCAGCTCACCTTCGACTAGCGGGGGGTTCCTCAATGAGCAGTTCTTC.

This chain connects TRBV15 to TRBJ1-6, with D possibly matching TRBD1 (6 bases). Deletions cut 6 bases from V and 6 bases from J, with 15 bases between. Germline CDR1 is LNHNV and CDR2 is YYDKDF (reference sequence). This CDR3 is built from 15 residues. The CDR3 is CATSPDRNLNSPLHF. CDR3 in DNA: TGTGCCACCAGTCCGGACAGAAACCTTAATTCACCCCTCCACTTT.